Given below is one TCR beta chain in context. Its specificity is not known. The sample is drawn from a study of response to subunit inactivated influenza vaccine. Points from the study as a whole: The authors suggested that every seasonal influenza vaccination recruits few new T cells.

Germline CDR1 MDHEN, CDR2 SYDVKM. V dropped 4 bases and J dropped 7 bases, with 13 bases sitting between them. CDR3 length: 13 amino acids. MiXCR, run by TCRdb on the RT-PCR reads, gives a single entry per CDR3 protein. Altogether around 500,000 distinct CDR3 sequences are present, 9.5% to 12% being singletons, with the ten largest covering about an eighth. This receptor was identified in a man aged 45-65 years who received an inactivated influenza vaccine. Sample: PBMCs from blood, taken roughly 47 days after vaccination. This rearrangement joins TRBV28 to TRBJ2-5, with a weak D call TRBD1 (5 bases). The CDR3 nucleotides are TGTGCCAGCAGTTACCAGCAGGGTGGGACCCAGTACTTC. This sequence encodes CASSYQQGGTQYF.